One sample yielded the 25 T cell receptor beta chains listed below, sequenced in a study of T cells in localized non-small cell lung cancer. Clones were sequenced by immunoSEQ multiplex PCR, and TCRdb holds only the in-frame ones, with some missing. The sample holds a few thousand clones, 20% to 30% seen once. Sequences were derived from normal lung tissue next to the tumor, sampled before any cancer treatment. These receptors were taken from a male donor at least 60 years old with stage II lung adenocarcinoma.

In its sample, this clone was seen a few times. The chain has TRBV19 and TRBJ1-1; TRBD1 matches at 11 bases. CDR1 LNHDA and CDR2 SQIVND come from the germline V gene (reference sequence). The CDR3 is made up of 13 amino acids. V trimming: 6 bases; J trimming: 6 bases; junction bases outside the gene matches: 3. Here the CDR3 reads CASSGDRGSEAFF. The CDR3 coding sequence is TGTGCCAGTAGCGGGGACAGGGGGTCTGAAGCTTTCTTT.

Judged by abundance, this clone is medium-sized (0.01 to 0.1%). The chain employs TRBV11-3 and TRBJ2-3; D is uncertain. Germline CDR1 SGHNT, CDR2 YENEEA. Trimming cost V 4 bases and J 0 bases, with 8 bases left between them. The CDR3 has 14 amino acids. The CDR3 DNA reads TGTGCCAGCAGCTGGAAACAGAGCACAGATACGCAGTATTTT. Protein product: CASSWKQSTDTQYF.

This clone appeared a few times. The CDR3 protein is CASSYSPTAWGTGELFF. The CDR3 bases are TGTGCCAGCAGTTACTCCCCAACCGCGTGGGGCACCGGGGAGCTGTTTTTT. V gene TRBV6-8 combines with J gene TRBJ2-2; D gene unclear. The germline V gene encodes CDR1 MNHGY and CDR2 SAAAGT. The CDR3 loop spans 17 amino acids. V lost 0 bases and J lost 4, with 15 bases in between.

This clone has just a few counts. This chain joins TRBV11-3 and TRBJ2-7; D might be TRBD2 (5 bases). The CDR3 is made up of 14 amino acids. Trimming removed 5 bases at V and 3 bases at J, with 14 bases between. In germline, CDR1 is SGHNT, CDR2 YENEEA. The CDR3 bases are TGTGCCAGCAGCCGGGCCCCGAGGGACTACGAGCAGTACTTC. Translation: CASSRAPRDYEQYF.

The chain links TRBV5-1 to TRBJ1-4; D gene ambiguous. This CDR3 is 14 amino acids long. Deletions cut 2 bases from V and 7 bases from J, with 12 bases between. Per the germline V gene, CDR1 is SGHRS and CDR2 is YFSETQ. CDR3 loop: CASSFSSAAEKLFF. For the CDR3, the DNA is TGCGCCAGCAGCTTTAGTTCAGCGGCTGAAAAACTGTTTTTT.

This rearrangement joins TRBV18 to TRBJ1-3; D remains ambiguous. Trimming removed 2 bases at V and 0 bases at J, with 8 bases between. Germline V gene lookup returns CDR1 KGHSH and CDR2 LQKENI. The CDR3 contains 15 residues. The CDR3: CASSPISDSGNTIYF. CDR3 coding DNA: TGTGCCAGCTCACCAATCTCCGACTCTGGAAACACCATATATTTT.

The chain links TRBV6-8 to TRBJ2-4, with a weak D call TRBD1 (6 bases). V lost 2 bases and J 0 bases, leaving 8 bases between the germline ends. Germline V CDR1 and CDR2: MNHGY, SAAAGT. This CDR3 has 15 residues. The DNA of the CDR3 is TGTGCCAGCAGTTACCTACAGGGAGCCAAAAACATTCAGTACTTC. Its protein is CASSYLQGAKNIQYF.

The chain combines TRBV14 with TRBJ1-4, with D possibly TRBD1 on 5 matching bases. Germline CDR1 is SGHDN and CDR2 is FVKESK. The CDR3 is 14 amino acids. V was pared by 2 bases and J by 3 bases, with 7 bases between. CDR3 DNA: TGTGCCAGCAGCCAACAGGGAGCTAATGAAAAACTGTTTTTT. Translating gives CASSQQGANEKLFF. Based on the CDR3 plus reference TRBV14 and TRBJ1-4, the full variable domain is EAGVTQFPSHSVIEKGQTVTLRCDPISGHDNLYWYRRVMGKEIKFLLHFVKESKQDESGMPNNRFLAERTGGTYSTLKVQPAELEDSGVYFCASSQQGANEKLFFGSGTQLSVL.

The V call is TRBV9, the J call TRBJ2-2, with 7 nucleotides matching TRBD1. The length of the CDR3 is 14 residues. The germline V gene has CDR1 SGDLS and CDR2 YYNGEE. V trimming: 5 bases; J trimming: 7 bases; junction bases outside the gene matches: 8. Here the CDR3 DNA reads TGTGCCAGCAGGGGACAGCTCCAAATCGGGGAGCTGTTTTTT. Amino acid sequence: CASRGQLQIGELFF.

The chain recombines TRBV28 with TRBJ1-5, with 7 positions matching TRBD1. The germline V gene encodes CDR1 MDHEN and CDR2 SYDVKM. J lost 9 bases, V lost 6 bases, and 5 bases had no gene match. There are 12 residues in the CDR3. This chain's CDR3 is CASSLQGLPQHF. CDR3 nucleotide sequence: TGTGCCAGCAGCCTACAGGGGTTGCCCCAGCATTTT.

This rearrangement joins TRBV9 to TRBJ1-2; D might be TRBD1 (6 bases). This CDR3 region has 13 residues. Between the trimmed V and J ends, which lost 0 bases and 12 bases, there was a span of 15 bases. Germline V gene sequence: CDR1 SGDLS, CDR2 YYNGEE. DNA for the CDR3: TGTGCCAGCAGCGTAGGAGGAGGGGGACGTAACACCTTC. Protein: CASSVGGGGRNTF.

This clone has just a few counts. The genes are TRBV6-8 and TRBJ1-2; weak D call: TRBD1 (5 bases). CDR1 and CDR2 from the germline V gene are MNHGY and SAAAGT. V was cut by 6 bases and J by 2 bases, with 19 bases left in between. CDR3 size: 16 residues. The CDR3 DNA follows: TGTGCCAGCAGCTATTCGACAGTGGGTTTAAACTATGGCTACACCTTC. Amino acids: CASSYSTVGLNYGYTF.

This clone was picked up a small number of times. This chain links TRBV19 with TRBJ1-1; no clear D gene. V was clipped by 4 bases and J by 1 base, with 7 bases between them. The CDR3 has 13 amino acids. Germline lookup yields CDR1 LNHDA and CDR2 SQIVND (reference sequence). The CDR3, as DNA: TGTGCCAGTAGTACCCGTCCGAACACTGAAGCTTTCTTT. Its protein product is CASSTRPNTEAFF.

In its sample, this clone was seen a few times. The chain joins TRBV6-8 to TRBJ1-3; no definite D call. The ends were cut back, 2 bases at V and 0 bases at J, with 11 bases in the middle. Germline CDR1 and CDR2: MNHGY and SAAAGT. CDR3 length: 16 amino acids. CDR3 sequence: CASSYQAANSGNTIYF. The DNA for the CDR3 is TGTGCCAGCAGTTACCAAGCCGCAAACTCTGGAAACACCATATATTTT.

The sample holds a few counts of this clone. CDR3 amino acids: CASSLEQGANYGYTF. The CDR3 DNA reads TGTGCCAGTAGTCTCGAACAGGGAGCTAACTATGGCTACACCTTC. The chain couples TRBV19 to TRBJ1-2; D may be TRBD1 (6 bases). V was shortened by 5 bases and J by 0 bases, with 13 bases between the two germline ends. CDR3 length equals 15 residues. The V gene's germline CDR1 is LNHDA and CDR2 SQIVND (reference sequence).

The chain recombines TRBV6-7 with TRBJ2-5; D may be TRBD1 (5 bases). TRBV6-7 is given ORF status, its function remaining uncertain. V dropped 7 bases and J dropped 10 bases, with 22 bases sitting between them. The CDR3 has 14 amino acids. The CDR3 region has the DNA TGTGCCAGCATCCGTGGGGCTTACCCTGTCAGCCAGTACTTC. This gives the protein CASIRGAYPVSQYF.

This rearrangement joins TRBV9 to TRBJ2-1; perhaps D is TRBD1 or TRBD2 (5 bases each). CDR1 is SGDLS and CDR2 is YYNGEE in the germline V gene. CDR3 length equals 15 residues. The ends were cut back, 2 bases at V and 7 bases at J, with 16 bases in the middle. As DNA, the CDR3 is TGTGCCAGCAGCGTTGGAGGTTCGGGGCTAAATGAGCAGTTCTTC. This encodes CASSVGGSGLNEQFF.

This clone was detected only once. This sequence joins TRBV18 and TRBJ2-7, with TRBD1 matching over 9 bases. V gave up 5 bases and J gave up 3 bases; unmatched junction bases: 8. From germline, CDR1 is KGHSH and CDR2 LQKENI. There are 15 residues in the CDR3. The CDR3 DNA reads as TGTGCCAGCTCAGCCTCAGGGACAGGGAACTACGAGCAGTACTTC. It codes for CASSASGTGNYEQYF.

This clone rates as medium-sized (0.01 to 0.1%). The chain combines TRBV12-5 with TRBJ2-7; tentatively, D is TRBD1 (5 bases). Per germline, CDR1 LGHNT and CDR2 FRNRAP. The V end was cut by 7 bases, the J end by 3 bases, with 19 bases between. This CDR3 region has 15 residues. The CDR3 region has the DNA TGTGCTAGTGCCCCAGGGTTTAGTAAACACTACGAGCAGTACTTC. Amino acid sequence: CASAPGFSKHYEQYF.

In this sample, this clone turned up a few times. The chain links TRBV30 to TRBJ1-1; 7 bases map to TRBD1. V dropped 6 bases and J dropped 4; count of bases not matched to a gene: 11. The CDR3 sequence is 14 residues long. In germline, CDR1 is GTSNPN, CDR2 SVGIG (reference sequence). CDR3: CACLETGRTTEAFF. Here the CDR3 DNA reads TGTGCCTGTCTTGAGACAGGGCGGACCACTGAAGCTTTCTTT.

This clone was seen a handful of times. The chain combines TRBV30 with TRBJ2-2; D is uncertain. The CDR3 loop spans 11 amino acids. Trimming shortened V by 5 bases and J by 8 bases, and 9 bases separated the two germline ends. Germline-derived CDR1 and CDR2 are GTSNPN and SVGIG (reference sequence). The CDR3 sequence: CAWLQRGELFF. CDR3 coding DNA: TGTGCCTGGTTACAGAGGGGGGAGCTGTTTTTT. The full variable domain, in which reference TRBV30 and TRBJ2-2 provide the parts outside the CDR3, is SQTIHQWPATLVQPVGSPLSLECTVEGTSNPNLYWYRQAAGRGLQLLFYSVGIGQISSEVPQNLSASRPQDRQFILSSKKLLLSDSGFYLCAWLQRGELFFGEGSRLTVL.

The genes are TRBV19 and TRBJ1-5; the match to TRBD1 covers 9 bases. CDR3 length: 17 amino acids. In germline, CDR1 is LNHDA, CDR2 SQIVND (reference sequence). Losses at the gene ends were 4 bases for V and 0 bases for J; bases not matched to a gene: 7. CDR3 amino acids: CASSTGQGRDSNQPQHF. In nucleotides, the CDR3 is TGTGCCAGTAGTACAGGACAGGGGCGAGATAGCAATCAGCCCCAGCATTTT.

The chain employs TRBV30 and TRBJ2-6; D is unresolved. CDR3 size: 14 residues. V gave up 3 bases and J gave up 0 bases, with 6 bases separating them. Looked up from germline, CDR1 is GTSNPN and CDR2 is SVGIG (reference sequence). DNA for the CDR3: TGTGCCTGGAGCCTTATCTCTGGGGCCAACGTCCTGACTTTC. It yields the protein CAWSLISGANVLTF.

The table lists this clone with a few counts. V and J are TRBV30 and TRBJ1-3; D is perhaps TRBD1 (5 bases). CDR1 is GTSNPN, CDR2 SVGIG, per germline (reference sequence). The germline V and J ends were trimmed by 4 bases and 2 bases, with 9 bases remaining between them. The CDR3 covers 13 residues. CDR3 protein: CAWMRGTGNTIYF. In DNA, the CDR3 is TGTGCCTGGATGAGGGGAACTGGAAACACCATATATTTT. Looking up the rest from reference TRBV30 and TRBJ1-3 gives the full variable domain: SQTIHQWPATLVQPVGSPLSLECTVEGTSNPNLYWYRQAAGRGLQLLFYSVGIGQISSEVPQNLSASRPQDRQFILSSKKLLLSDSGFYLCAWMRGTGNTIYFGEGSWLTVV.

This clone was observed a few times. This chain links TRBV28 with TRBJ2-1; 12 bases line up with TRBD2. This CDR3 is built from 15 residues. J lost 7 bases, V lost 5 bases, and 6 bases had no gene match. Germline CDR1 MDHEN, CDR2 SYDVKM. The CDR3: CASSLAGGYSNEQFF. The CDR3 nucleotides are TGTGCCAGCAGTCTAGCGGGAGGGTATTCAAATGAGCAGTTCTTC.